The present T cell receptor beta chain was sequenced within a study of blood T cell repertoires in COVID-19. Turning to the study itself: Sites in the United States, Italy and Spain provided acute and convalescent COVID-19 samples. Nucleic acid was either cDNA or gDNA, and it came from T cells, B-cell-depleted T cells, or PBMCs.

Seattle-derived patients entered the study during active infection and were followed longitudinally. Looked up from germline, CDR1 is MNHEY and CDR2 is SMNVEV (reference sequence). The trim removed 5 bases at V and 4 bases at J, leaving 5 bases unmatched. This CDR3 spans 15 amino acids. Original data processing: Nucleated cell number was recorded as an estimate derived from reference gene primer amplification. The assay was immunoSEQ multiplex PCR, and TCRdb's table has in-frame clones only and misses some. V, J and clone size are those of that table, while D and trimming were read from the DNA. There are fewer than 350,000 clones in the sample; 75% to 95% occur only once, and roughly 6.8% lies in the top ten.

The sequenced sample consisted of peripheral blood. The sequence derives from a woman under 40 with COVID-19, enrolled during active disease. The chain recombines TRBV27 with TRBJ2-7; 13 bases match TRBD2. The CDR3 reads CASSHLLAGGYEQYF. The CDR3 DNA follows: TGTGCCAGCAGTCACCTACTAGCGGGAGGGTACGAGCAGTACTTC.